One sample yielded the 9 T cell receptor beta chains listed below, sequenced in a study of CD8+ T cells in alopecia areata. Treatment specified: oral pan-JAK inhibitor, 5-10 mg twice daily. After isolation, RNA underwent reverse transcription to generate cDNA as the sequencing template. Using immunoSEQ multiplex PCR, the repertoire was profiled, and TCRdb retains in-frame clones only, with some absent. The table records 100,000 to 150,000 clones, approximately 60% of them present only once. The specimen comprised CD4+ T cells sorted from blood, sampled at week 4, from a patient treated with tofacitinib. The receptors originated from a human donor with alopecia areata.

V gene TRBV30 combines with J gene TRBJ2-5, with D possibly TRBD2 on 5 matching bases. V gave up 1 base and J gave up 5 bases, with 11 bases separating them. CDR3 length: 13 amino acids. CDR1 and CDR2 from the germline V gene are GTSNPN and SVGIG (reference sequence). The CDR3 reads CAWSGTSLETQYF. In nucleotides, the CDR3 is TGTGCCTGGAGTGGAACTAGTCTGGAGACCCAGTACTTC.

The rearrangement joins TRBV11-2 to TRBJ2-5; D assignment may be TRBD1 or TRBD2 (5 bases each). The CDR3 has 13 amino acids. Trimming stripped 3 bases from V and 5 bases from J, with 10 bases between. Germline V lookup: CDR1 SGHAT, CDR2 FQNNGV. The CDR3 is CASSFGAQETQYF. The CDR3 DNA is TGTGCCAGCAGCTTCGGGGCCCAGGAGACCCAGTACTTC. Filled out from reference TRBV11-2 and TRBJ2-5, the complete variable domain reads EAGVAQSPRYKIIEKRQSVAFWCNPISGHATLYWYQQILGQGPKLLIQFQNNGVVDDSQLPKDRFSAERLKGVDSTLKIQPAKLEDSAVYLCASSFGAQETQYFGPGTRLLVL.

There are a few counts of this clone. The V gene is TRBV6-5, the J gene TRBJ2-5; weak D call: TRBD2 (5 bases). The V end lost 2 bases, the J end lost 6 bases, and 16 bases lay between the germline ends. This CDR3 spans 15 amino acids. Germline V lookup: CDR1 MNHEY, CDR2 SVGAGI. CDR3 in amino acids: CASSYMEDGRKTQYF. CDR3 sequence (DNA): TGTGCCAGCAGTTACATGGAGGACGGTCGGAAGACCCAGTACTTC.

The chain is built from TRBV27 and TRBJ1-5; possible D gene TRBD1, 5 bases. This CDR3 has 14 amino acids. V was clipped by 7 bases and J by 2 bases, with 12 bases between them. Germline loops: CDR1 MNHEY, CDR2 SMNVEV (reference sequence). CDR3: CASKGTWGNQPQHF. In DNA form, the CDR3 reads TGTGCCAGCAAAGGGACGTGGGGCAATCAGCCCCAGCATTTT.

In its sample, this clone was seen a few times. This sequence joins TRBV27 and TRBJ1-2; D is perhaps TRBD1 (6 bases). The CDR3 has 18 amino acids. The germline gives CDR1 MNHEY, CDR2 SMNVEV (reference sequence). Trimming took off 6 bases at V and 4 bases at J, with 27 bases between the two ends. The DNA for the CDR3 is TGTGCCAGCAGCCTTGGGGGGGGAGGACTCAGGGGCAGCTATGGCTACACCTTC. Its protein product is CASSLGGGGLRGSYGYTF.

The chain recombines TRBV2 with TRBJ2-3, with D perhaps matching TRBD2 (5 bases). V gave up 5 bases and J gave up 2 bases, with 14 bases separating them. Germline lookup yields CDR1 SNHLY and CDR2 FYNNEI. CDR3 length: 15 residues. The CDR3 protein is CASSLLEDFTDTQYF. The CDR3 DNA reads as TGTGCCAGCAGTCTTCTGGAGGACTTCACAGATACGCAGTATTTT.

The genes are TRBV29-1 and TRBJ1-1, with a possible D match to TRBD1 (6 bases). Germline assignment: CDR1 SQVTM and CDR2 ANQGSEA. The CDR3 sequence is 14 residues long. V was trimmed by 4 bases and J by 0 bases, leaving 12 bases between them. The CDR3 sequence is CSVATTGLNTEAFF. CDR3 in DNA: TGCAGCGTTGCAACGACAGGATTGAACACTGAAGCTTTCTTT.

CDR3 DNA: TGCAGCGTAGCTACAGGGGGCGATCATGGCTACACCTTC. This sequence encodes CSVATGGDHGYTF. This rearrangement joins TRBV29-1 to TRBJ1-2; TRBD1 agrees at 9 bases. This CDR3 has 13 amino acids. V shed 6 bases and J 6 bases; nucleotides not matched to a gene: 8. The V gene's germline CDR1 is SQVTM and CDR2 ANQGSEA.

DNA of the CDR3: TGTGCCAGCTCACCAATTACTAGCGGCAGCACCGGGGAGCTGTTTTTT. Translated, it gives CASSPITSGSTGELFF. The chain joins TRBV18 to TRBJ2-2; 8 nucleotides line up with TRBD2. Unmatched junction bases numbered 6, after V lost 2 bases and J lost 4 bases. Looked up from germline, CDR1 is KGHSH and CDR2 is LQKENI. CDR3 length equals 16 residues.